This T cell receptor beta chain was observed in a study of PD-1 blockade in mismatch repair-deficient tumors. CDR1 SQVTM and CDR2 ANQGSEA come from the germline V gene. Between the trimmed V and J ends, which lost 1 base and 7 bases, there was a span of 10 bases. The CDR3 runs 12 residues. Measured with immunoSEQ multiplex PCR; TCRdb has only the in-frame clones, and not every one. This table holds about 110,000 clones, 70% to 80% found once. PCR or immunohistochemistry showed mismatch repair deficiency in every enrolled patient. The sequences come from peripheral blood, collected approximately 14 months after starting pembrolizumab. The rearrangement links TRBV29-1 to TRBJ1-2, with unresolved D. The source is an adult with mismatch repair-deficient cancer. The DNA for the CDR3 is TGCAGCGTTGAAGTGGGGTACCGTGGCTACACCTTC. Residues: CSVEVGYRGYTF.